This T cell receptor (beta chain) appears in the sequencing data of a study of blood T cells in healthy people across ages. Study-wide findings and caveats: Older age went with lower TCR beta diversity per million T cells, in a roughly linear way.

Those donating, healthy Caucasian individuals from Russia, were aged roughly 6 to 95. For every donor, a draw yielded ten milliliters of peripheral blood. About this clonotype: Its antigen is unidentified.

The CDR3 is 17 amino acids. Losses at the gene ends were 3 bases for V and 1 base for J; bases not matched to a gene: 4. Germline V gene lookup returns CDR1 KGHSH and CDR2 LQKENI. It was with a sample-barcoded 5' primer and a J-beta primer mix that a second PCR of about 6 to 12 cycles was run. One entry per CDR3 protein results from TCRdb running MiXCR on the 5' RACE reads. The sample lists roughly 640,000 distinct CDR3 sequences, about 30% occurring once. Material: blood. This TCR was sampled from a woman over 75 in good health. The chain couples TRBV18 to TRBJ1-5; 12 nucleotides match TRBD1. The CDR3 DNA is TGTGCCAGCTCACCCGGGACAGGGGGCTTGAGCAATCAGCCCCAGCATTTT. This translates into CASSPGTGGLSNQPQHF. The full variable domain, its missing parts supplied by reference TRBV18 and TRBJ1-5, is NAGVMQNPRHLVRRRGQEARLRCSPMKGHSHVYWYRQLPEEGLKFMVYLQKENIIDESGMPKERFSAEFPKEGPSILRIQQVVRGDSAAYFCASSPGTGGLSNQPQHFGDGTRLSIL.